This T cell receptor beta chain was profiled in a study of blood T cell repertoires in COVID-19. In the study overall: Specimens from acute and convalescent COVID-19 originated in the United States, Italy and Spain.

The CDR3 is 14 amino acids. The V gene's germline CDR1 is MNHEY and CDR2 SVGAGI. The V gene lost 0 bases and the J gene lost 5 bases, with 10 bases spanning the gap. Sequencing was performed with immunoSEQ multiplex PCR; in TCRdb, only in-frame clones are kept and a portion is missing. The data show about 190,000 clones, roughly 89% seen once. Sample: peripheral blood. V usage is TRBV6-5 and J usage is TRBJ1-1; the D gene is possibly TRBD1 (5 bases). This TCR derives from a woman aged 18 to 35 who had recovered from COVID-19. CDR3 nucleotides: TGTGCCAGCAGTTACTCCTCGGAGGGGACTGAAGCTTTCTTT. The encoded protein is CASSYSSEGTEAFF.